This entry lists 25 T cell receptor beta chains sequenced from one sample in a study of blood T cell repertoires in COVID-19. Clones were read by immunoSEQ multiplex PCR, and TCRdb kept only the in-frame ones, dropping some. Of fewer than 300,000 clones detected, 83% appear once; the ten largest clones hold approximately 9%. The sequencing input was peripheral blood. These receptor sequences come from a woman in her fifties or sixties who had recovered from COVID-19.

The chain recombines TRBV24-1 with TRBJ1-2, with D maybe TRBD1 (6 bases). V gave up 3 bases and J gave up 3 bases, with 10 bases separating them. The CDR3 has 14 amino acids. Germline assignment: CDR1 KGHDR and CDR2 SFDVKD. Written as DNA, the CDR3 is TGTGCCACCAGTGATCGGACAGCTCACTATGGCTACACCTTC. Amino acids: CATSDRTAHYGYTF.

The V gene is TRBV27, the J gene TRBJ2-6; 9 bases match TRBD1. J gave up 0 bases and V 3 bases, and 6 bases lay outside the gene matches. The CDR3 is made up of 18 amino acids. Germline V CDR1 and CDR2: MNHEY, SMNVEV (reference sequence). In DNA, the CDR3 is TGTGCCAGCAGTTTTAAGGGACAGGGAATCTCTGGGGCCAACGTCCTGACTTTC. Translation gives CASSFKGQGISGANVLTF.

The rearrangement joins TRBV18 to TRBJ1-1, with D perhaps TRBD1 (6 bases). The CDR3 contains 14 residues. V gave up 3 bases and J gave up 7 bases, with 15 bases separating them. The V gene's germline CDR1 is KGHSH and CDR2 LQKENI. The CDR3: CASSPEMDRREAFF. The CDR3 DNA follows: TGTGCCAGCTCACCGGAAATGGACAGACGTGAAGCTTTCTTT.

The chain's CDR3 is CASSHGYEQYF. The CDR3 region has the DNA TGTGCCAGCAGTCACGGGTACGAGCAGTACTTC. The genes are TRBV12-3 or TRBV12-4 and TRBJ2-7, with D uncertain. V was pared by 5 bases and J by 4 bases, with 6 bases between. CDR3 length: 11 residues.

This chain links TRBV5-4 with TRBJ1-2, with a possible D match to TRBD1 (5 bases). In germline, CDR1 is SGHNT, CDR2 YYREEE (reference sequence). V lost 0 bases to trimming and J lost 0 bases, with 12 bases between them. The CDR3 is made up of 16 amino acids. In DNA, the CDR3 is TGTGCCAGCAGCTTGGGCATCGGACAAACTAACTATGGCTACACCTTC. Translated, it gives CASSLGIGQTNYGYTF.

The chain carries TRBV27 and TRBJ2-3; D gene ambiguous. Germline CDR1 and CDR2: MNHEY and SMNVEV (reference sequence). V lost 3 bases, J lost 7 bases, and 17 bases lay in between. This CDR3 contains 15 residues. The CDR3 bases are TGTGCCAGCAGTTTCTACGGCGGTGCTAAATATACGCAGTATTTT. Translation gives CASSFYGGAKYTQYF.

The chain is built from TRBV5-4 and TRBJ2-1; D unresolved. Trimming shortened V by 2 bases and J by 0 bases, and 9 bases separated the two germline ends. The CDR3 has 15 residues. Germline lookup yields CDR1 SGHNT and CDR2 YYREEE (reference sequence). The CDR3 spells CASSFGPSSYNEQFF. The CDR3 DNA reads as TGTGCCAGCAGCTTCGGCCCTAGCTCCTACAATGAGCAGTTCTTC.

This clone came up once. J is TRBJ2-1 and V is TRBV28, with 7 bases lining up with TRBD2. The germline V gene has CDR1 MDHEN and CDR2 SYDVKM. CDR3 size: 14 residues. With V trimmed by 5 bases and J by 2 bases, 3 bases remained unmatched. The CDR3 loop is CASSPGLAYNEQFF. The CDR3 DNA follows: TGTGCCAGCAGTCCAGGACTAGCCTACAATGAGCAGTTCTTC.

This clone occurred a few times. The chain carries TRBV6-4 and TRBJ2-3, with 10 nucleotides matching TRBD1. In germline, CDR1 is MRHNA, CDR2 SNTAGT. V trimming: 3 bases; J trimming: 6 bases; junction bases outside the gene matches: 9. This CDR3 spans 16 amino acids. CDR3 region: CASSEALTGGADTQYF. The CDR3 DNA follows: TGTGCCAGCAGTGAAGCCCTGACAGGGGGCGCGGATACGCAGTATTTT.

V is TRBV4-3 and J is TRBJ2-2, with D unresolved. The CDR3 runs 14 residues. Germline CDR1 reads LGHNA; CDR2 reads YSLEER. Trimming cost V 1 base and J 6 bases, with 9 bases left between them. In DNA, the CDR3 is TGCGCCAGCAGCCAAGTTCCCCTCGCCGGGGAGCTGTTTTTT. It specifies CASSQVPLAGELFF.

This chain links TRBV28 with TRBJ1-2; D may be TRBD1 (5 bases). This CDR3 contains 13 residues. Trimming removed 1 base at V and 8 bases at J, with 11 bases between. The germline gives CDR1 MDHEN, CDR2 SYDVKM. The CDR3 nucleotides are TGTGCCAGCAGTTTATTGACAGTAGACGGCTACACCTTC. This translates into CASSLLTVDGYTF.

As DNA, the CDR3 is TGTGCCAGCATGGGAGGGAATGGCTACACCTTC. Protein: CASMGGNGYTF. The chain couples TRBV11-1 to TRBJ1-2; D unresolved. V gave up 7 bases and J gave up 6 bases, with 9 bases separating them. The germline gives CDR1 SGHAT, CDR2 FQDESV (reference sequence). The CDR3 loop spans 11 amino acids. Based on the CDR3 plus reference TRBV11-1 and TRBJ1-2, the full variable domain is EAEVAQSPRYKITEKSQAVAFWCDPISGHATLYWYRQILGQGPELLVQFQDESVVDDSQLPKDRFSAERLKGVDSTLKIQPAELGDSAMYLCASMGGNGYTFGSGTRLTVV.

The CDR3 protein is CASSLPGLAGDEQYF. The CDR3, as DNA: TGTGCCAGCAGCCTCCCCGGACTAGCGGGCGACGAGCAGTACTTC. This sequence joins TRBV3-1 (or the pseudogene TRBV3-2) and TRBJ2-7, with 11 positions matching TRBD2. CDR1 is LGHDT, CDR2 YNNKEL, per germline (reference sequence). V shed 4 bases, J shed 5 bases, and the junction held 7 bases outside the gene matches. CDR3 length: 15 residues.

The CDR3 sequence is CASSRPTSGYEQYF. Written as DNA, the CDR3 is TGTGCCAGCAGTCGACCGACTAGCGGTTACGAGCAGTACTTC. This chain uses TRBV5-6 with TRBJ2-7; 9 bases fit TRBD2. The CDR3 is 14 residues long. The trim removed 5 bases at V and 4 bases at J, leaving 7 bases unmatched. CDR1 and CDR2 (germline): SGHDT, YYEEEE.

The genes are TRBV3-1 (or the pseudogene TRBV3-2) and TRBJ2-1; 7 bases are a match to TRBD2. The CDR3 runs to 17 residues. Germline trimming cut 0 bases from V and 8 bases from J; bases unmatched to any gene: 13. Germline-derived CDR1 and CDR2 are LGHDT and YNNKEL (reference sequence). CDR3 sequence: CASSQEPASGKEDEQFF. CDR3 DNA sequence: TGTGCCAGCAGCCAAGAGCCCGCTAGCGGAAAAGAGGATGAGCAGTTCTTC.

V usage is TRBV27 and J usage is TRBJ2-1; tentatively, D is TRBD2 (6 bases). The germline V gene encodes CDR1 MNHEY and CDR2 SMNVEV (reference sequence). The CDR3 consists of 14 residues. The V end was cut by 5 bases, the J end by 10 bases, with 18 bases between. This CDR3 reads CASSQHRESDEQFF. CDR3 sequence (DNA): TGTGCCAGCAGTCAACACCGGGAGTCGGACGAGCAGTTCTTC.

The genes are TRBV5-4 and TRBJ1-2; TRBD1 agrees at 7 bases. Germline values: CDR1 SGHNT, CDR2 YYREEE (reference sequence). V shed 1 base, J shed 8 bases, and the junction held 8 bases outside the gene matches. The CDR3 consists of 14 residues. The chain's CDR3 is CASSLQEGAGGYTF. The DNA for the CDR3 is TGTGCCAGCAGCTTGCAAGAGGGGGCAGGCGGCTACACCTTC.

The J gene is TRBJ1-2, the V gene TRBV4-3; TRBD1 matches at 7 bases. This CDR3 is built from 14 residues. Trimming took 0 bases from V and 3 from J; bases not matched to a gene: 1. Germline V gene data show CDR1 as LGHNA and CDR2 as YSLEER. This CDR3 reads CASSQEQGYYGYTF. Here the CDR3 DNA reads TGCGCCAGCAGCCAAGAACAGGGGTACTATGGCTACACCTTC.

The chain joins TRBV5-1 to TRBJ2-3; no clear D gene. This CDR3 comprises 13 residues. V lost 4 bases, J lost 2 bases, and 8 bases lay in between. Germline values: CDR1 SGHRS, CDR2 YFSETQ. The CDR3 spells CASSRENTDTQYF. DNA for the CDR3: TGCGCCAGCAGCCGAGAGAACACAGATACGCAGTATTTT.

V gene TRBV28 combines with J gene TRBJ1-1; D call uncertain. V lost 4 bases to trimming and J lost 5 bases, with 23 bases between them. The CDR3 spans 17 residues. From germline, CDR1 is MDHEN and CDR2 SYDVKM. The CDR3 here is CASSSIRASSGWTEAFF. DNA for the CDR3: TGTGCCAGCAGTTCCATAAGGGCGAGCTCGGGGTGGACTGAAGCTTTCTTT.

J is TRBJ2-4 and V is TRBV19; D possibly corresponds to TRBD1 (6 bases). The CDR3 runs 16 residues. Germline CDR1 LNHDA, CDR2 SQIVND (reference sequence). Trimming left V 3 bases short and J 2 bases short, with 14 bases between. DNA of the CDR3: TGTGCCAGTAGTATCATGGCCAGGGGTACCAAAAACATTCAGTACTTC. The encoded protein is CASSIMARGTKNIQYF.

Remarks on this clone: Additional DNA sequences in this sample encode the identical CDR3. V is TRBV28 and J is TRBJ2-5; perhaps TRBD1 as D (6 bases). Trimming removed 6 bases from V and 5 bases from J, with 10 bases in between. The V gene's germline CDR1 is MDHEN and CDR2 SYDVKM. The CDR3 is 12 residues long. The CDR3: CASSSQGETQYF. In DNA form, the CDR3 reads TGTGCCAGCAGCTCCCAGGGGGAGACCCAGTACTTC.

The chain combines TRBV7-9 with TRBJ1-1; no clear D gene. Per the germline V gene, CDR1 is SEHNR and CDR2 is FQNEAQ (reference sequence). Trimming left V 4 bases short and J 11 bases short, with 14 bases between. CDR3 length: 12 residues. The CDR3 DNA sequence: TGTGCCAGCAGCTCCTTAGCGGGGTCCGCTTTCTTT. As protein: CASSSLAGSAFF.

J is TRBJ2-1 and V is TRBV7-9; 7 nucleotides align to TRBD2. This CDR3 spans 15 amino acids. The V gene's germline CDR1 is SEHNR and CDR2 FQNEAQ (reference sequence). Losses at the gene ends were 4 bases for V and 6 bases for J; bases not matched to a gene: 9. In nucleotides, the CDR3 is TGTGCCAGCAGCTCCCGACTAGCCGACAGCAATGAGCAGTTCTTC. Translating it yields CASSSRLADSNEQFF.

This clone appeared a single time. The chain combines TRBV19 with TRBJ2-1; TRBD2 agrees at 7 bases. V shed 5 bases and J 9 bases; nucleotides not matched to a gene: 10. Germline lookup yields CDR1 LNHDA and CDR2 SQIVND (reference sequence). The CDR3 consists of 14 residues. The CDR3 sequence is CASSASGAFFEQFF. For the CDR3, the DNA is TGTGCCAGTAGTGCCAGCGGGGCATTTTTTGAGCAGTTCTTC.